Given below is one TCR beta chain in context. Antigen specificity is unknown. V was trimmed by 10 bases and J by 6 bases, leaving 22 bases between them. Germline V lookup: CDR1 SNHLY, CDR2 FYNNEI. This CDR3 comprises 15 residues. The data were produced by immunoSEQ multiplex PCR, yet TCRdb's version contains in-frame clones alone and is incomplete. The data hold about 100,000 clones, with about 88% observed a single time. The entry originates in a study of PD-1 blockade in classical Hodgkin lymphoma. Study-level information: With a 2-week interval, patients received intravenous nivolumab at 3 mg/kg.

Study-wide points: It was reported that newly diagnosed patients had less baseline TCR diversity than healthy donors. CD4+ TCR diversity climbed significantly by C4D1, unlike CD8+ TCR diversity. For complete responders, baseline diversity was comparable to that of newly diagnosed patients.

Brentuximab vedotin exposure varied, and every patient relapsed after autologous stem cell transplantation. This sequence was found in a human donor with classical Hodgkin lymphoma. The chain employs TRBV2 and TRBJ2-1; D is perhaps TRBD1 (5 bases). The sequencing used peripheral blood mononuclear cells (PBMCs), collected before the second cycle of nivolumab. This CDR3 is CATEPGKAYSNEQFF. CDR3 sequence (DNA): TGTGCCACCGAGCCAGGGAAAGCCTACTCCAATGAGCAGTTCTTC. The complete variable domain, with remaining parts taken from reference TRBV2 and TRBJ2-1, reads EPEVTQTPSHQVTQMGQEVILRCVPISNHLYFYWYRQILGQKVEFLVSFYNNEISEKSEIFDDQFSVERPDGSNFTLKIRSTKLEDSAMYFCATEPGKAYSNEQFFGPGTRLTVL.